A selection of T cell receptor beta chains follows, all from one sample in a study of T cell changes during pregnancy in multiple sclerosis. Some clones are missing from TCRdb's copy, which holds only in-frame ones; the method was immunoSEQ multiplex PCR. Here the sample spans about 32,000 clones, roughly 91% being singletons. Sequenced material: CD8+ T cells from peripheral blood mononuclear cells, taken in the second trimester of pregnancy. These receptors all stem from a female donor in good health, enrolled as a control in a pregnancy study. CDR3s include the opening cysteine and the closing phenylalanine or tryptophan. D genes are given only for firm matches. The size of a clone is reported for some rows only, either as once, few or many, or as a class for expanded clones.

V	D	length	size	J	CDR3	DNA
TRBV4-3	TRBD2	15	.	TRBJ2-1	CASSQDREGYNEQFF	TGCGCCAGCAGCCAAGATCGGGAGGGATACAATGAGCAGTTCTTC
TRBV6-1	TRBD1	16	.	TRBJ1-4	CASSEMEGATNEKLFF	TGTGCCAGCAGTGAAATGGAGGGGGCCACTAATGAAAAACTGTTTTTT
TRBV7-9	.	16	.	TRBJ2-1	CASSLREDGDNNEQFF	TGTGCCAGCAGCTTAAGAGAAGACGGAGATAACAATGAGCAGTTCTTC
TRBV14	TRBD1	15	.	TRBJ2-2	CASSPTGGAPGELFF	TGTGCCAGCAGCCCCACAGGGGGCGCCCCCGGGGAGCTGTTTTTT
TRBV4-3	.	14	.	TRBJ2-3	CASSQFAGPDTQYF	TGCGCCAGCAGCCAATTTGCAGGCCCAGATACGCAGTATTTT
TRBV9	.	16	.	TRBJ2-3	CASSFARGVRGDTQYF	TGTGCCAGCAGCTTTGCGCGCGGGGTACGGGGAGATACGCAGTATTTT
TRBV4-1	TRBD1	13	.	TRBJ2-1	CASSLNARTGQFF	TGCGCCAGCAGTCTGAATGCCAGGACAGGGCAGTTCTTC
TRBV19	.	14	.	TRBJ1-1	CASSIIGGGSEAFF	TGTGCCAGTAGTATAATTGGCGGGGGGTCTGAAGCTTTCTTT
TRBV27	TRBD1	15	.	TRBJ1-2	CASSPSQGINYGYTF	TGTGCCAGCAGTCCTTCACAGGGGATTAACTATGGCTACACCTTC
TRBV15	TRBD2	18	.	TRBJ2-1	CATSSGTSGGTLGNEQFF	TGTGCCACCAGCAGCGGTACTAGCGGGGGGACCCTTGGAAATGAGCAGTTCTTC
TRBV19	.	14	.	TRBJ1-2	CASSTQGTDYGYTF	TGTGCCAGTAGTACCCAGGGCACGGACTATGGCTACACCTTC
TRBV5-6	.	14	few	TRBJ1-1	CASSLRWGGTEAFF	TGTGCCAGCAGCTTGAGGTGGGGGGGCACTGAAGCTTTCTTT
TRBV15	TRBD1	15	few	TRBJ1-6	CATSGRQGAGSPLHF	TGTGCCACCAGCGGTAGACAGGGGGCTGGATCACCCCTCCACTTT
TRBV27	.	13	.	TRBJ1-2	CASSPGVPYGYTF	TGTGCCAGCAGCCCCGGGGTGCCCTATGGCTACACCTTC
TRBV10-3	.	16	.	TRBJ1-1	CAISESHRQINTEAFF	TGTGCCATCAGTGAGTCACACCGACAGATAAACACTGAAGCTTTCTTT
TRBV13	TRBD1	14	.	TRBJ1-2	CASTQGQGDYGYTF	TGTGCCAGCACCCAGGGACAGGGGGACTATGGCTACACCTTC
TRBV19	.	14	.	TRBJ1-2	CASRPGHSDYGYTF	TGTGCCAGTAGGCCCGGACACTCCGACTATGGCTACACCTTC
TRBV19	.	15	.	TRBJ2-4	CASSLGQLAKNIQYF	TGTGCCAGTAGTCTTGGGCAGTTAGCCAAAAACATTCAGTACTTC
TRBV30	.	12	.	TRBJ2-7	CAWNGESYEQYF	TGTGCCTGGAACGGGGAATCCTACGAGCAGTACTTC
TRBV6-1	TRBD2	18	.	TRBJ2-2	CASSVLAGGPTNTGELFF	TGTGCCAGCAGTGTCCTAGCGGGGGGACCGACGAACACCGGGGAGCTGTTTTTT
TRBV9	.	15	.	TRBJ2-7	CASSVAQGPSYEQYF	TGTGCCAGCAGCGTAGCTCAGGGTCCTTCCTACGAGCAGTACTTC
TRBV4-3	TRBD1	16	.	TRBJ2-7	CASSQERDSRPYEQYF	TGCGCCAGCAGCCAAGAAAGGGACAGCCGTCCCTACGAGCAGTACTTC
TRBV6-5	TRBD2	14	.	TRBJ2-1	CASSGLAGPNEQFF	TGTGCCAGCAGTGGACTAGCGGGGCCTAATGAGCAGTTCTTC
TRBV7-9	.	16	.	TRBJ1-4	CASSLAGRETNEKLFF	TGTGCCAGCAGCTTGGCGGGGCGAGAAACTAATGAAAAACTGTTTTTT
TRBV4-3	TRBD1	18	.	TRBJ1-3	CASSQGSGTGIFGNTIYF	TGCGCCAGCAGCCAAGGTTCCGGGACAGGGATTTTCGGAAACACCATATATTTT
TRBV6-5	.	13	.	TRBJ2-7	CASRDQGGDEQYF	TGTGCCAGCAGAGATCAGGGGGGCGACGAGCAGTACTTC
TRBV12-5	.	19	.	TRBJ1-5	CASGYFNMGAFNSNQPQHF	TGTGCTAGTGGTTACTTTAATATGGGAGCTTTTAATAGCAATCAGCCCCAGCATTTT
TRBV27	.	13	few	TRBJ1-1	CASSSTVNTEAFF	TGTGCCAGCAGTTCCACAGTGAACACTGAAGCTTTCTTT
TRBV14	.	13	.	TRBJ1-2	CASSQGGVLGYTF	TGTGCCAGCAGCCAAGGCGGTGTGTTGGGCTACACCTTC
TRBV9	TRBD2	15	.	TRBJ2-7	CASSVSGGGTYEQYF	TGTGCCAGCAGCGTAAGCGGGGGAGGAACCTACGAGCAGTACTTC
TRBV5-8	TRBD2	15	.	TRBJ2-1	CASCLGLPLYNEQFF	TGTGCCAGCTGCCTGGGACTACCTCTGTACAATGAGCAGTTCTTC
TRBV19	TRBD1	19	.	TRBJ1-2	CASSTPWGGQGLHPYGYTF	TGTGCCAGTAGTACCCCCTGGGGAGGACAGGGCCTTCACCCCTATGGCTACACCTTC
TRBV2	.	14	.	TRBJ1-2	CASSTGGMAYGYTF	TGTGCCAGCAGTACGGGGGGCATGGCCTATGGCTACACCTTC
TRBV4-2	TRBD1	15	.	TRBJ2-2	CASSQGRGRDGELFF	TGTGCCAGCAGCCAGGGCAGGGGGCGCGACGGGGAGCTGTTTTTT
TRBV4-3	.	16	.	TRBJ1-2	CASSQTPGQPNYGYTF	TGCGCCAGCAGCCAAACCCCGGGACAACCCAACTATGGCTACACCTTC
TRBV5-1	TRBD2	16	.	TRBJ2-5	CASSPETSGGQETQYF	TGCGCCAGCAGCCCGGAGACTAGCGGGGGACAAGAGACCCAGTACTTC
TRBV11-2	.	15	.	TRBJ2-7	CASSLDPRGTYEQYF	TGTGCCAGCAGCTTAGATCCTCGGGGTACCTACGAGCAGTACTTC